This T cell receptor (beta chain) was retrieved from a study of cytomegalovirus exposure and HLA in healthy donors. Note on this clone: What it binds is unknown. One junction end disagrees with the germline gene, perhaps due to a read error.

Overall study findings and caveats: Reportedly, TCR beta sequences accurately predicted HLA-A and HLA-B alleles in most subjects.

A multiplex PCR was run with 60 Vbeta primers and 13 Jbeta primers. Produced via immunoSEQ multiplex PCR; TCRdb's table is partial and in-frame only. The data contain a few hundred thousand clones, about 79% of them singletons. Germline V gene sequence: CDR1 SEHNR, CDR2 FQNEAQ (reference sequence). CDR3 size: 16 residues. Sequencing was carried out using PBMCs. The rearrangement links TRBV7-9 to TRBJ1-2; D not resolved. The receptor was derived from a man between 18 and 29 years old in good health and CMV-seronegative. CDR3: CSSSFSPPDSGYGYTF. Here the CDR3 DNA reads TGTTCCAGCAGCTTTAGTCCCCCGGACTCTGGCTATGGCTACACCTTC.